This TCR beta chain emerged from a study of blood T cell repertoires in COVID-19. Whole-study context: Samples of COVID-19 (acute and convalescent) were obtained from the United States, Italy and Spain. The cDNA or gDNA used as material had been derived from T cells, B-cell-depleted T cells, or PBMCs.

In the authors' workflow: The assay estimated nucleated cells by amplifying reference gene primers. The assay was immunoSEQ multiplex PCR, and TCRdb's table has in-frame clones only and misses some. V and J calls plus clone size are reproduced from that table; the DNA served to infer D and trimming. Of roughly 200,000 clones listed, roughly 84% were seen once; the top ten hold less than 20%. With V trimmed by 6 bases and J by 3 bases, 10 bases remained unmatched. The CDR3 length is 16 residues. The germline V gene has CDR1 SGHTS and CDR2 YDEGEE. The gene calls are TRBV5-8 and TRBJ2-2, with 8 bases aligning to TRBD2. Material for sequencing was peripheral blood. This TCR was sampled from a human donor in a cohort sampled during active COVID-19. The CDR3 here is CASTRHRGGHTGELFF. CDR3 DNA sequence: TGTGCCAGCACCCGACACCGGGGGGGTCACACCGGGGAGCTGTTTTTT.